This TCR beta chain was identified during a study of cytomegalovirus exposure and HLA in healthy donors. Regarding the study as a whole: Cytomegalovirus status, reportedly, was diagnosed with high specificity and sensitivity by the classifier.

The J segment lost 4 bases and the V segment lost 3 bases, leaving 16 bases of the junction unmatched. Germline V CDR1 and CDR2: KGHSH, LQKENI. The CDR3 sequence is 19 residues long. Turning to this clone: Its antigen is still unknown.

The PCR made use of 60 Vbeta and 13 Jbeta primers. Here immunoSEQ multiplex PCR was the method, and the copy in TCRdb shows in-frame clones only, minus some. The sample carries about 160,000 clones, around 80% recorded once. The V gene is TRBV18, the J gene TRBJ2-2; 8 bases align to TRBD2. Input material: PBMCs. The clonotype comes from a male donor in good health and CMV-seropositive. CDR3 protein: CASSPLRVFTGGVTGELFF. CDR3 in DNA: TGTGCCAGCTCACCCCTGCGGGTCTTCACGGGAGGGGTCACCGGGGAGCTGTTTTTT.